The text below deals with one T cell receptor (beta chain). The target antigen is unknown. This specimen belongs to a study of T cell responses to AZD1222 COVID-19 vaccine. Findings of the study overall: Only after the peak T cell response were repertoires sampled. With dominance at 160-218 and 743-854, vaccine-associated CD4 TCRs spanned spike. White British donors predominated, females outnumbered males, and clonal diversity was possibly underestimated.

Sequencing used immunoSEQ multiplex PCR; TCRdb keeps in-frame clones, though not all of them. Here the sample spans approximately 140,000 clones, approximately 95% being singletons. The CDR3 has 15 residues. CDR1 is MNHEY and CDR2 is SVGAGI in the germline V gene. V lost 3 bases and J lost 0, with 9 bases in between. The rearrangement uses TRBV6-5 and TRBJ2-1, with unresolved D. This TCR came from an adult in good health. This sample comprised peripheral blood, obtained on day 0 of MenACWY control vaccination. CDR3 in amino acids: CASSYGRNSYNEQFF. CDR3 nucleotide sequence: TGTGCCAGCAGTTATGGGCGGAACTCCTACAATGAGCAGTTCTTC.